This T cell receptor beta chain came from a study of blood T cell repertoires in COVID-19. Study as a whole: Sites across the United States, Italy and Spain contributed samples from acute and convalescent COVID-19. The analysed material was cDNA or gDNA that came from T cells, B-cell-depleted T cells, or PBMCs.

Germline-derived CDR1 and CDR2 are SGHRS and YFSETQ. CDR3 length: 15 amino acids. With 3 bases removed from V and 9 bases from J, the gap between germline ends came to 16 bases. In the authors' workflow: Estimation of nucleated cell counts was performed using reference gene primer amplification. Sequencing used immunoSEQ multiplex PCR; TCRdb keeps in-frame clones, though not all of them. For V, J and clone size, that table is used; D and trimming come from the DNA. The sample has some 300,000 clones; more than 85% are singletons. The chain links TRBV5-1 to TRBJ1-6; weak D call: TRBD1 (5 bases). The receptor comes from a man between 65 and 85 years old with acute or convalescent COVID-19. What was sequenced was peripheral blood. The CDR3: CASSWGEGVSSPLHF. DNA for the CDR3: TGCGCCAGCAGCTGGGGGGAAGGGGTGAGTTCACCCCTCCACTTT.